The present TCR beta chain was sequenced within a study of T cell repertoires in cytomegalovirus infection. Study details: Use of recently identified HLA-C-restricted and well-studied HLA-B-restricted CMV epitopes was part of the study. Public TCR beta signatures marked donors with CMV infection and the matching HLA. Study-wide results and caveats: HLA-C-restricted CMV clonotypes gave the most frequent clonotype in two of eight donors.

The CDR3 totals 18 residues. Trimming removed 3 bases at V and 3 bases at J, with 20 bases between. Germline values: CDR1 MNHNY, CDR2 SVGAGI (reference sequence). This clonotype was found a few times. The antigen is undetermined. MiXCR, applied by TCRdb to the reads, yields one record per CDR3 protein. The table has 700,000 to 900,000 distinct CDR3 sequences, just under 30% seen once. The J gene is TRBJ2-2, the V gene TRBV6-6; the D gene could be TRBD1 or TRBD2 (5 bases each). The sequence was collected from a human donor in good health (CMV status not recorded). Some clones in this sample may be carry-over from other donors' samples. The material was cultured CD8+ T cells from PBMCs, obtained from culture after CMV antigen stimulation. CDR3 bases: TGTGCCAGCAGTTATCCACTCCTCGAGGGGTGGGACACCGGGGAGCTGTTTTTT. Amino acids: CASSYPLLEGWDTGELFF.